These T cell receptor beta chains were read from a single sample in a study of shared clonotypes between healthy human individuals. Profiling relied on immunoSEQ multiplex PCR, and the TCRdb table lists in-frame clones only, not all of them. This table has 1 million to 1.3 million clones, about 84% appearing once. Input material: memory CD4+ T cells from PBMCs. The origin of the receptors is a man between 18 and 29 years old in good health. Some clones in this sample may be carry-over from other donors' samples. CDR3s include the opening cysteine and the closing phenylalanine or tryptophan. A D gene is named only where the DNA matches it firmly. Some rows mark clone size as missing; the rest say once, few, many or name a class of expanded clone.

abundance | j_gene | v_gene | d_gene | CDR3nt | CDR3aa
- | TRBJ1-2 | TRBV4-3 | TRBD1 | TGCGCCAGCAGCCAGGGAGCAGGGGGTAGCTATGGCTACACCTTC | CASSQGAGGSYGYTF
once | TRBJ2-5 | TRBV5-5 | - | TGTGCCAGCAGCGTCGGCCTTACCCAAGAGACCCAGTACTTC | CASSVGLTQETQYF
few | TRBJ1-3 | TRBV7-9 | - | TGTGCCAGCAGCCCCAGGGAACCCGGAAACACCATATATTTT | CASSPREPGNTIYF
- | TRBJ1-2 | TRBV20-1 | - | TGCAGTGCCGAAGAGGGCTACACCTTC | CSAEEGYTF
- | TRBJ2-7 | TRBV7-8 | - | TGTGCCAGCAGCTTGAGAGGATCCCTCGAGCAGTACTTC | CASSLRGSLEQYF
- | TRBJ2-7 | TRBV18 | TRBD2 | TGTGCCAGCTCACCACCGGCGGGAGGGCGGTACGAGCAGTACTTC | CASSPPAGGRYEQYF
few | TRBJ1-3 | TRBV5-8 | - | TGTGCCAGCAGCTTGGACGAGGGAAACACCATATATTTT | CASSLDEGNTIYF
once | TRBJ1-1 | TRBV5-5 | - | TGTGCCAGCAGTTTTACCCCTGCCACTGAAGCTTTCTTT | CASSFTPATEAFF
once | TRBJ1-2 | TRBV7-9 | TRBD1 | TGTGCCAGCAGCTTAGCCCACCGGGACAGGGTGTGGGGCTACACCTTC | CASSLAHRDRVWGYTF
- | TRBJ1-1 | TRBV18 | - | TGTGCCAGCTCACCGGTCGTGGGGATTAACACTGAAGCTTTCTTT | CASSPVVGINTEAFF
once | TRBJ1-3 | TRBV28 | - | TGTGCCAGCAGTTACCCTGAGGACCCAAACTCTGGAAACACCATATATTTT | CASSYPEDPNSGNTIYF
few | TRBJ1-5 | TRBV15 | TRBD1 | TGTGCCACCAGCGGTGGGACAGGGGGCAATCAGCCCCAGCATTTT | CATSGGTGGNQPQHF
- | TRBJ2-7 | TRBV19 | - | TGTGCCAGTCTGACAGGGAGGCCCTACGAGCAGTACTTC | CASLTGRPYEQYF
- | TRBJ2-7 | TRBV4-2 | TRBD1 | TGTGCCAGCAGCCGAGGACAGGGGGCCTACGAGCAGTACTTC | CASSRGQGAYEQYF
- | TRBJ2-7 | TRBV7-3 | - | TGTGCCAGCAGCGCCACCCGGACAACAGAGCAGTACTTC | CASSATRTTEQYF
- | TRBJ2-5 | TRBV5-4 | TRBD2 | TGTGCCAGCAGCCCGGGACTAGCGGTCCAAGAGACCCAGTACTTC | CASSPGLAVQETQYF
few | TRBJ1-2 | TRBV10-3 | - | TGTGCCACCGCCGGAACGACTAACTATGGCTACACCTTC | CATAGTTNYGYTF
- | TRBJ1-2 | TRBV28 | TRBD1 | TGTGCCAGCAGTTTCGACAGGGAGAGGGGCTACACCTTC | CASSFDRERGYTF
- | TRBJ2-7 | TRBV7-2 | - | TGTGCCAGCAGCGTACACAAGGGTTCCTACGAGCAGTACTTC | CASSVHKGSYEQYF
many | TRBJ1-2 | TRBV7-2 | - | TGTGCCAGCAGCTTAGGTGTATGGGCAGGAACTAATGGCTACACCTTC | CASSLGVWAGTNGYTF
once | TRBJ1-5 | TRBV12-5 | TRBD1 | TGTGCTAGTGCTACGGGACAGGCAAATCAGCCCCAGCATTTT | CASATGQANQPQHF
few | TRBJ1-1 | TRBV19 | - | TGTGCCAGTAGTGCCCTGGGCAGGGGCGACACTGAAGCTTTCTTT | CASSALGRGDTEAFF
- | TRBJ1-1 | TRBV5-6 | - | TGTGCCAGCAGTTTAACAGGGAGGGGCACTGAAGCTTTCTTT | CASSLTGRGTEAFF
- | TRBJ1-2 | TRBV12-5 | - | TGTGCTAGTGGTCGTTCAGGCTATGGCTACACCTTC | CASGRSGYGYTF
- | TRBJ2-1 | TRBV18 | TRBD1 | TGTGCCAGCTCACCCGGGACAGGGACGCAGTTCTTC | CASSPGTGTQFF